The 20 T cell receptor beta chains below come from one sample, sequenced in a study of blood T cells in healthy people across ages. Through a sample-barcoded 5' primer and a J-beta primer mix, a second PCR was run for roughly 6 to 12 cycles. TCRdb reprocessed the 5' RACE reads with MiXCR, giving one entry per CDR3 protein. The sample has some 1,800,000 distinct CDR3 sequences, about 39% seen once. Source material: blood. The source is a human donor in good health.

The CDR3 here is CSAREGTRVWAQYF. The CDR3 DNA sequence: TGCAGTGCTAGAGAGGGGACTAGGGTTTGGGCCCAGTACTTC. This chain connects TRBV20-1 to TRBJ2-5; 8 bases fit TRBD2. The CDR3 covers 14 residues. Looked up from germline, CDR1 is DFQATT and CDR2 is SNEGSKA (reference sequence). V was pared by 0 bases and J by 9 bases, with 9 bases of the junction left unmatched.

CDR3 bases: TGTGCCAGCAGTGACGACCTGGGACAGGGGGACTATGGCTACACCTTC. This gives the protein CASSDDLGQGDYGYTF. The V gene is TRBV2, the J gene TRBJ1-2, with TRBD1 identical over 11 bases. The CDR3 consists of 16 residues. Germline V lookup: CDR1 SNHLY, CDR2 FYNNEI. V was pared by 3 bases and J by 3 bases, with 6 bases of the junction left unmatched.

This chain connects TRBV21-1 to TRBJ2-1; the DNA was not used to check the table's D call, TRBD2. TRBV21-1 is a documented pseudogene. The CDR3 extends over 18 amino acids. CDR3 in DNA: TGTGCCAGCAGCAAAGAGGGGCGACTAGCGGGGGGGGCGGTTGAGCAGTTCTTC. Amino acid sequence: CASSKEGRLAGGAVEQFF.

This clonotype has only a few counts. The chain is built from TRBV7-2 and TRBJ2-4; either TRBD1 or TRBD2 may supply D (5 bases each). The J call is uncertain, as TRBJ2-7 better fits the DNA end. The CDR3 runs to 14 residues. Germline lookup yields CDR1 SGHTA and CDR2 FQGNSA. The CDR3: CASSLAGDFYEQYF. The DNA for the CDR3 is TGTGCCAGCAGCTTAGCGGGGGATTTCTACGAGCAGTACTTC.

This chain connects TRBV27 to TRBJ1-5; tentative D call: TRBD1 (6 bases). The germline V and J ends were trimmed by 8 bases and 4 bases, with 15 bases remaining between them. The CDR3 totals 14 residues. From germline, CDR1 is MNHEY and CDR2 SMNVEV (reference sequence). The CDR3 coding sequence is TGTGCCAGCGGCCCAGGGGTTGGGAATCAGCCCCAGCATTTT. Translation: CASGPGVGNQPQHF.

This clonotype was observed once. The CDR3 protein is CASRYGQGLAFF. The CDR3 DNA is TGTGCCAGCAGGTACGGACAGGGATTGGCTTTCTTT. The V gene is TRBV12-3 or TRBV12-4, the J gene TRBJ1-1, with 8 bases identical to TRBD1. Trimming at V came to 6 bases and at J to 11 bases, leaving 8 bases not matched to a gene. The CDR3 sequence is 12 residues long.

The V call is TRBV29-1, the J call TRBJ2-3; D possibly corresponds to TRBD2 (5 bases). V was shortened by 0 bases and J by 8 bases, with 24 bases between the two germline ends. Germline lookup yields CDR1 SQVTM and CDR2 ANQGSEA. This CDR3 contains 17 residues. The CDR3: CSVEDPSGVVVERTQYF. The CDR3 DNA follows: TGCAGCGTTGAAGATCCATCCGGGGTAGTAGTCGAGCGTACGCAGTATTTT.

The chain has TRBV7-2 and TRBJ2-5; D is unresolved. The germline V gene has CDR1 SGHTA and CDR2 FQGNSA. The CDR3 consists of 15 residues. The V gene lost 8 bases and the J gene lost 0 bases, with 16 bases spanning the gap. Here the CDR3 DNA reads TGTGCCAGCCTCCTGAGGTTAGGGAACCAAGAGACCCAGTACTTC. Encoded protein: CASLLRLGNQETQYF.

This chain uses TRBV6-6 with TRBJ2-3; 10 bases fit TRBD1. This CDR3 spans 15 amino acids. V lost 2 bases and J lost 5; bases outside the gene matches: 4. Looked up from germline, CDR1 is MNHNY and CDR2 is SVGAGI (reference sequence). The CDR3 protein is CASSYRGTGEDTQYF. The CDR3 DNA follows: TGTGCCAGCAGTTACAGGGGGACAGGGGAAGATACGCAGTATTTT.

At least ten counts were recorded for this clonotype. The chain employs TRBV2 and TRBJ2-7; weak D call: TRBD1 (6 bases). The V gene's germline CDR1 is SNHLY and CDR2 FYNNEI. The CDR3 length is 14 residues. Trimming cost V 6 bases and J 2 bases, with 14 bases left between them. In DNA form, the CDR3 reads TGTGCCAGCAGCTCCGAGACAGGTCCCTACGAGCAGTACTTC. Its translation is CASSSETGPYEQYF. Drawing the rest from reference TRBV2 and TRBJ2-7, the complete variable domain is EPEVTQTPSHQVTQMGQEVILRCVPISNHLYFYWYRQILGQKVEFLVSFYNNEISEKSEIFDDQFSVERPDGSNFTLKIRSTKLEDSAMYFCASSSETGPYEQYFGPGTRLTVT.

In this sample, this clonotype turned up a few times. This chain links TRBV7-2 with TRBJ2-1; 9 positions agree with TRBD2. This CDR3 comprises 15 residues. V lost 2 bases to trimming and J lost 7 bases; unmatched junction nucleotides: 6. CDR1 is SGHTA and CDR2 is FQGNSA in the germline V gene. CDR3 sequence: CASSLNGRGGNEQFF. The CDR3 DNA reads TGTGCCAGCAGCTTAAACGGGCGGGGGGGTAATGAGCAGTTCTTC.

This clonotype was counted between two and nine times. The chain joins TRBV20-1 to TRBJ1-2; D is uncertain. CDR1 DFQATT and CDR2 SNEGSKA come from the germline V gene (reference sequence). V lost 0 bases, J lost 8 bases, and 19 bases lay in between. The CDR3 extends over 15 amino acids. CDR3 nucleotide sequence: TGCAGTGCTAGAGATTATCAGATCCGCAAGGAGGGCTACACCTTC. Protein sequence: CSARDYQIRKEGYTF.

This clonotype was counted a few times. CDR3 loop: CATSDFGDGSDTQYF. CDR3 bases: TGTGCCACCAGTGATTTCGGCGACGGATCAGATACGCAGTATTTT. The chain uses TRBV24-1 and TRBJ2-3, with D unresolved. Germline assignment: CDR1 KGHDR and CDR2 SFDVKD. This CDR3 has 15 residues. The V end lost 1 base, the J end lost 4 bases, and 11 bases lay between the germline ends.

This clonotype was counted a few times. V usage is TRBV29-1 and J usage is TRBJ1-1; D ambiguous. Germline CDR1 and CDR2: SQVTM and ANQGSEA. Trimming took off 6 bases at V and 11 bases at J, with 16 bases between the two ends. CDR3 length: 11 amino acids. DNA of the CDR3: TGCAGCGTACGGGAGAGCTCCGGGGCTTTCTTT. Its protein product is CSVRESSGAFF.

The chain is built from TRBV10-3 and TRBJ1-3, with TRBD1 as a possible D gene (6 bases). Trimming took off 0 bases at V and 0 bases at J, with 6 bases between the two ends. The CDR3 spans 15 residues. Germline V gives CDR1 ENHRY, CDR2 SYGVKD. In DNA, the CDR3 is TGTGCCATCAGTGAGTCGGACAGCTCTGGAAACACCATATATTTT. The encoded protein is CAISESDSSGNTIYF.

This clonotype was seen only a few times. V is TRBV5-5 and J is TRBJ2-1, with 11 bases that match TRBD2. CDR1 is SGHKS, CDR2 YYEKEE, per germline (reference sequence). V shed 4 bases, J shed 4 bases, and the junction held 4 bases outside the gene matches. This CDR3 has 15 residues. The DNA of the CDR3 is TGTGCCAGCAGCCGTAGCGGGGGGGAATACAATGAGCAGTTCTTC. Protein sequence: CASSRSGGEYNEQFF.

This clonotype was picked up a small number of times. The chain joins TRBV29-1 to TRBJ1-2; D perhaps matches TRBD1 (5 bases). Germline V gives CDR1 SQVTM, CDR2 ANQGSEA. The CDR3 spans 12 residues. V was cut by 7 bases and J by 8 bases, with 17 bases left in between. The CDR3 is CSDRGDRRGYTF. The CDR3 coding sequence is TGCAGCGATAGGGGAGACCGGCGGGGCTACACCTTC.

This clonotype has more than one count but fewer than ten. The chain recombines TRBV19 with TRBJ2-1, with a weak D call TRBD1 (5 bases). CDR3 length equals 14 residues. V lost 2 bases, J lost 5 bases, and 10 bases lay in between. Germline CDR1 LNHDA, CDR2 SQIVND (reference sequence). CDR3 loop: CASSISRQNNEQFF. CDR3 in DNA: TGTGCCAGTAGTATATCTCGACAGAACAATGAGCAGTTCTTC.

This chain connects TRBV20-1 to TRBJ2-5; tentatively, D is TRBD1 (6 bases). Germline V lookup: CDR1 DFQATT, CDR2 SNEGSKA (reference sequence). V was trimmed by 5 bases and J by 7 bases, leaving 29 bases between them. This CDR3 region has 17 residues. DNA for the CDR3: TGCAGTGCTCCCTTGCCCCCCTCGACAGGCCTATTTGGGACCCAGTACTTC. Protein sequence: CSAPLPPSTGLFGTQYF.

The chain links TRBV7-3 to TRBJ1-6; D gene unclear. This CDR3 comprises 13 residues. In germline, CDR1 is SGHTA, CDR2 FQGTGA. V gave up 7 bases and J gave up 7 bases, with 11 bases separating them. The CDR3 nucleotides are TGTGCCAGCATCGGGGTACGAAATTCACCCCTCCACTTT. Translating it yields CASIGVRNSPLHF.